This TCR beta chain was sequenced during a study of blood T cell repertoires in COVID-19. For the study at large: Acute and convalescent COVID-19 samples came from the United States, Italy and Spain.

Per the original methods: By means of reference gene primer amplification, nucleated cell counts were estimated. TCRdb keeps only in-frame clones here, not all; method: immunoSEQ multiplex PCR. That table furnishes V, J and clone size, whereas the DNA furnished D and trimming. The profile covers around 50,000 clones, with roughly 82% appearing a single time and about 22% taken by the ten largest. The trim removed 1 base at V and 8 bases at J, leaving 7 bases unmatched. This CDR3 contains 15 residues. CDR1 is GTSNPN, CDR2 SVGIG, per germline (reference sequence). The receptor comes from a woman aged 55 to 70 with acute or convalescent COVID-19. This chain connects TRBV30 to TRBJ1-3; 11 bases line up with TRBD1. The sequencing input was peripheral blood. Here the CDR3 reads CAWSGPGQGVYTIYF. CDR3 bases: TGTGCCTGGAGTGGTCCGGGACAGGGGGTTTACACCATATATTTT.